One sample yielded the 18 T cell receptor beta chains listed below, sequenced in a study of shared clonotypes between healthy human individuals. Repertoires were generated with immunoSEQ multiplex PCR, while TCRdb's copy carries only in-frame clones and drops some. This sample has 550,000 to 600,000 clones, with about 98% found just once. CD45RO-negative cells were positively selected for CCR7, leaving out terminally differentiated effector memory CD45RA+ cells. The sequencing input was naive CD8+ T cells sorted from blood. The source is a man aged 25 to 40 in good health.

The chain combines TRBV7-9 with TRBJ2-1; D may correspond to TRBD1 or TRBD2 (7 bases each). With 5 bases removed from V and 1 base from J, the gap between germline ends came to 15 bases. The CDR3 consists of 16 residues. Per the germline V gene, CDR1 is SEHNR and CDR2 is FQNEAQ (reference sequence). The CDR3 DNA sequence: TGTGCCAGCAGCCGACGGCAGGGGGGGTCCTACAATGAGCAGTTCTTC. This encodes CASSRRQGGSYNEQFF.

The chain uses TRBV29-1 and TRBJ2-3; 7 bases align to TRBD1. Germline V gene sequence: CDR1 SQVTM, CDR2 ANQGSEA. V shed 6 bases, J shed 4 bases, and the junction held 7 bases outside the gene matches. This CDR3 spans 13 amino acids. In nucleotides, the CDR3 is TGCAGCGTCAGGACAGGAGTCGCAGATACGCAGTATTTT. Translated: CSVRTGVADTQYF.

This clone was detected once. The sample has other DNA sequences that encode this CDR3 too. The chain carries TRBV6-5 and TRBJ2-2, with D possibly matching TRBD1 (6 bases). Per germline, CDR1 MNHEY and CDR2 SVGAGI. V lost 2 bases to trimming and J lost 1 base, with 8 bases between them. The CDR3 length is 15 residues. The CDR3: CASSYLGQNTGELFF. The CDR3 nucleotides read TGTGCCAGCAGTTACCTGGGACAGAACACCGGGGAGCTGTTTTTT.

The chain employs TRBV7-9 and TRBJ1-2; TRBD1 agrees at 9 bases. CDR1 SEHNR and CDR2 FQNEAQ come from the germline V gene (reference sequence). J lost 2 bases, V lost 3 bases, and 7 bases had no gene match. The CDR3 contains 16 residues. The DNA for the CDR3 is TGTGCCAGCAGCTTCCCCCGACAGGGGGTAAACTATGGCTACACCTTC. Its protein product is CASSFPRQGVNYGYTF.

Here the CDR3 reads CASSEEGGGQPQHF. In DNA form, the CDR3 reads TGTGCCAGCAGTGAAGAGGGGGGAGGTCAGCCCCAGCATTTT. This rearrangement joins TRBV6-1 to TRBJ1-5; the D gene is possibly TRBD1 (6 bases). CDR3 length: 14 residues. V was pared by 1 base and J by 6 bases, with 10 bases between. Germline V gene lookup returns CDR1 MNHNS and CDR2 SASEGT.

This chain uses TRBV15 with TRBJ1-5; D is possibly TRBD1 (5 bases). The CDR3 contains 17 residues. Trimming left V 0 bases short and J 4 bases short, with 16 bases between. The V gene's germline CDR1 is LNHNV and CDR2 YYDKDF (reference sequence). The CDR3 DNA sequence: TGTGCCACCAGCAGAGACTCCGGGACCGATTTTAATCAGCCCCAGCATTTT. Translation gives CATSRDSGTDFNQPQHF.

V and J are TRBV23-1 and TRBJ2-7; no clear D gene. TRBV23-1 is designated an ORF whose function remains uncertain. Between the trimmed V and J ends, which lost 0 bases and 11 bases, there was a span of 5 bases. The CDR3 covers 10 residues. CDR3 protein: CASSQSNEYF. CDR3 coding DNA: TGCGCCAGCAGTCAATCGAATGAGTACTTC.

V gene TRBV27 combines with J gene TRBJ2-5; D remains ambiguous. Trimming left V 0 bases short and J 5 bases short, with 13 bases between. The CDR3 spans 15 residues. CDR1 is MNHEY and CDR2 is SMNVEV in the germline V gene (reference sequence). CDR3 nucleotides: TGTGCCAGCAGTTTATCGAGAGCCGCCTGGGAGACCCAGTACTTC. It encodes CASSLSRAAWETQYF.

J is TRBJ2-1 and V is TRBV5-6; D is perhaps TRBD1 (6 bases). Germline lookup yields CDR1 SGHDT and CDR2 YYEEEE. V was trimmed by 3 bases and J by 6 bases, leaving 10 bases between them. The CDR3 extends over 13 amino acids. CDR3 DNA sequence: TGTGCCAGCAGCTACCAGGGGTCCAATGAGCAGTTCTTC. This gives the protein CASSYQGSNEQFF.

The V and J genes are TRBV4-1 and TRBJ2-1; 7 bases are a match to TRBD2. CDR1 and CDR2 from the germline V gene are MGHRA and YSYEKL. Trimming cost V 0 bases and J 4 bases; bases outside gene matches: 9. CDR3 length: 17 residues. The CDR3 loop reads CASSQDGAGDSYNEQFF. The CDR3 DNA reads as TGCGCCAGCAGCCAAGATGGGGCGGGAGACTCTTACAATGAGCAGTTCTTC.

The chain carries TRBV7-8 and TRBJ2-1; D unclear. The CDR3 contains 15 residues. In germline, CDR1 is SGHVS, CDR2 FQNEAQ. With 3 bases removed from V and 6 bases from J, the gap between germline ends came to 15 bases. CDR3 region: CASSFGHDIPNEQFF. The CDR3 DNA reads as TGTGCCAGCAGCTTTGGGCACGACATCCCCAATGAGCAGTTCTTC.

The chain couples TRBV11-2 to TRBJ2-7; possible D gene TRBD2, 5 bases. CDR1 is SGHAT, CDR2 FQNNGV, per germline. The V and J ends lost 4 bases and 6 bases respectively, with 10 bases between them. This CDR3 is built from 12 residues. DNA of the CDR3: TGTGCCAGCAGCTCGAGGGCGGGCGAGCAGTACTTC. Translating gives CASSSRAGEQYF.

The chain couples TRBV11-2 to TRBJ2-7, with a weak D call TRBD1 (6 bases). V was cut by 5 bases and J by 2 bases, with 10 bases left in between. Germline V gives CDR1 SGHAT, CDR2 FQNNGV. The CDR3 loop spans 13 amino acids. The DNA of the CDR3 is TGTGCCAGCAGCACCGGGACAACCTACGAGCAGTACTTC. Translating gives CASSTGTTYEQYF.

The chain combines TRBV7-9 with TRBJ2-5, with 7 bases matching TRBD2. The trim removed 4 bases at V and 5 bases at J, leaving 10 bases unmatched. The CDR3 length is 15 residues. CDR1 is SEHNR and CDR2 is FQNEAQ in the germline V gene (reference sequence). The CDR3 spells CASSSGGRDVETQYF. CDR3 sequence (DNA): TGTGCCAGCAGCTCCGGGGGGAGGGATGTTGAGACCCAGTACTTC.

The chain employs TRBV11-2 and TRBJ2-2; 10 bases match TRBD2. Germline V lookup: CDR1 SGHAT, CDR2 FQNNGV. The CDR3 sequence is 19 residues long. With 6 bases clipped from V and 3 bases from J, the junction kept 16 bases outside the gene matches. This CDR3 reads CASSYPTSGSRVHTGELFF. The CDR3 bases are TGTGCCAGCAGTTACCCGACTAGCGGGTCGAGAGTTCACACCGGGGAGCTGTTTTTT.

The chain couples TRBV2 to TRBJ2-7; possible D gene TRBD2, 6 bases. Trimming took 5 bases from V and 4 from J, leaving 9 bases between them. The germline V gene encodes CDR1 SNHLY and CDR2 FYNNEI. This CDR3 spans 12 amino acids. For the CDR3, the DNA is TGTGCCAGCAGTCTAGCGATTTACGAGCAGTACTTC. Residues: CASSLAIYEQYF.

The chain has TRBV15 and TRBJ2-7, with 7 bases identical to TRBD1. V lost 4 bases and J lost 3; bases outside the gene matches: 9. The CDR3 sequence is 15 residues long. Germline CDR1 and CDR2: LNHNV and YYDKDF (reference sequence). The CDR3 region is CATSTPGQLFYEQYF. CDR3 bases: TGTGCCACCAGCACCCCGGGACAGCTATTCTACGAGCAGTACTTC. Together with reference TRBV15 and TRBJ2-7, the CDR3 gives the full variable domain: DAMVIQNPRYQVTQFGKPVTLSCSQTLNHNVMYWYQQKSSQAPKLLFHYYDKDFNNEADTPDNFQSRRPNTSFCFLDIRSPGLGDTAMYLCATSTPGQLFYEQYFGPGTRLTVT.

This rearrangement joins TRBV5-4 to TRBJ2-7, with TRBD1 identical over 7 bases. Trimming removed 0 bases from V and 2 bases from J; junction bases left unmatched: 8. The germline gives CDR1 SGHNT, CDR2 YYREEE (reference sequence). The length of the CDR3 is 16 residues. As DNA, the CDR3 is TGTGCCAGCAGCTTGGGAGGGGAGACAGGGCCCTACGAGCAGTACTTC. This translates into CASSLGGETGPYEQYF.